The following is a TCR beta chain sequence with its context. Its target is unknown. The record originates from a study of T cell responses to AZD1222 COVID-19 vaccine. General observations from the study: Donors skewed white British and female; clonal diversity was possibly underestimated. Reportedly, nearly half the spike-specific TCRs target unmutated variant regions.

TCRdb's table, derived via immunoSEQ multiplex PCR, lists solely in-frame clones and lacks some. This sample carries 95,000 to 150,000 clones, 92% of them seen once, and the ten largest clones take 11% to 15%. Unmatched junction bases numbered 4, after V lost 7 bases and J lost 2 bases. Germline V gene data show CDR1 as MDHEN and CDR2 as SYDVKM. The CDR3 consists of 13 residues. The receptor comes from an adult in good health. This chain links TRBV28 with TRBJ2-7, with TRBD1 matching over 8 bases. The material was peripheral blood, obtained on day 0 of AZD1222 vaccination. CDR3: CASTTTGAYEQYF. CDR3 DNA sequence: TGTGCCAGCACCACGACAGGGGCCTACGAGCAGTACTTC.